The entry that follows covers one T cell receptor beta chain sequence. This CDR3 is built from 17 residues. Trimming removed 6 bases from V and 0 bases from J; junction bases left unmatched: 13. CDR1 KGHSH and CDR2 LQKENI come from the germline V gene. The data were taken from a study of pediatric ulcerative colitis. Some clones are missing from TCRdb's copy, which holds only in-frame ones; the method was immunoSEQ multiplex PCR. The sample yields tens of thousands of clones, 85% to 90% seen once. The origin of this receptor is a boy aged 5-17 years with severe ulcerative colitis. The specimen was blood. The chain carries TRBV18 and TRBJ1-2; 7 bases fit TRBD1. The CDR3 sequence: CASSQAPQGMTNYGYTF. The CDR3 DNA reads as TGTGCCAGCTCTCAAGCGCCACAGGGGATGACTAACTATGGCTACACCTTC. The full variable domain, rest sourced from reference TRBV18 and TRBJ1-2, is NAGVMQNPRHLVRRRGQEARLRCSPMKGHSHVYWYRQLPEEGLKFMVYLQKENIIDESGMPKERFSAEFPKEGPSILRIQQVVRGDSAAYFCASSQAPQGMTNYGYTFGSGTRLTVV.